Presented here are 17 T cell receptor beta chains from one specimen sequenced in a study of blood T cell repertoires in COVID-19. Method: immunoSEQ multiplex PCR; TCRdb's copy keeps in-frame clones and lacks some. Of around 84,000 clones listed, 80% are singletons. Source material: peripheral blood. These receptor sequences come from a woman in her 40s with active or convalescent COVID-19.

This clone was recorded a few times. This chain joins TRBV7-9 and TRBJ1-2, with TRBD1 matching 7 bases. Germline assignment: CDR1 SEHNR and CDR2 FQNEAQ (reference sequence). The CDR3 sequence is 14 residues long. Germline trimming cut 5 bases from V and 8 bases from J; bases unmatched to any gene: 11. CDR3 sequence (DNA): TGTGCCAGCAGCCTCACAGGGGAGTTGGAGGGCTACACCTTC. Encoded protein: CASSLTGELEGYTF.

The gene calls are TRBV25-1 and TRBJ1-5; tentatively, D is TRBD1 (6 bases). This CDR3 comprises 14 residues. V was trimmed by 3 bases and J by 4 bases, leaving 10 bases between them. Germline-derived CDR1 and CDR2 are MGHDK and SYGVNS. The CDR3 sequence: CASSETGVNQPQHF. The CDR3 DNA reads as TGTGCCAGCAGTGAGACAGGTGTTAATCAGCCCCAGCATTTT.

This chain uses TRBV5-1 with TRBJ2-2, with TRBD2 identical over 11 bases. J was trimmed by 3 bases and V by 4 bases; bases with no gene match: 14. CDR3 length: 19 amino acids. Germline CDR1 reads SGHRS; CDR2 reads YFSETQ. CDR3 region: CASSLTTSGGTGDTGELFF. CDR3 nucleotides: TGCGCCAGCAGCCTCACAACTAGCGGGGGTACCGGAGACACCGGGGAGCTGTTTTTT.

The CDR3 bases are TGCAGTGCTAGTACAGGAGTCTCAAATTACGAGCAGTACTTC. Translated, it gives CSASTGVSNYEQYF. The chain has TRBV20-1 and TRBJ2-7, with D tentatively TRBD1 (5 bases). Deletions cut 3 bases from V and 4 bases from J, with 16 bases between. The CDR3 length is 14 residues. Germline CDR1 is DFQATT and CDR2 is SNEGSKA (reference sequence).

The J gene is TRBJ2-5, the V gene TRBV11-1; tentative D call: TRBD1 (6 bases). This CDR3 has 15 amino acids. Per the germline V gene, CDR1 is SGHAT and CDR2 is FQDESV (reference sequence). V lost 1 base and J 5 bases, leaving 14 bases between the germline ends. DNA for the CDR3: TGTGCCAGCAGCTTAGTTGGCAGGGGCGGGGAGACCCAGTACTTC. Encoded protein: CASSLVGRGGETQYF.

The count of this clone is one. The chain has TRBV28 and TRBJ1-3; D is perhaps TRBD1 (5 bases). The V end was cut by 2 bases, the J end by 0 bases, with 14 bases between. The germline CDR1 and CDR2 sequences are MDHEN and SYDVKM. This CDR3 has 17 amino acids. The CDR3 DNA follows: TGTGCCAGCAGTTTAGGTCAGGGATGGGTCTCTGGAAACACCATATATTTT. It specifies CASSLGQGWVSGNTIYF.

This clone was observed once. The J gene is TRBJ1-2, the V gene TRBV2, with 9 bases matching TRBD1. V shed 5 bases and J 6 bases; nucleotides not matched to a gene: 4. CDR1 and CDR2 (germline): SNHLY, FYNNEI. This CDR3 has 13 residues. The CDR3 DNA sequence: TGTGCCAGCAGTCCGGGACAGGGAAATGGCTACACCTTC. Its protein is CASSPGQGNGYTF.

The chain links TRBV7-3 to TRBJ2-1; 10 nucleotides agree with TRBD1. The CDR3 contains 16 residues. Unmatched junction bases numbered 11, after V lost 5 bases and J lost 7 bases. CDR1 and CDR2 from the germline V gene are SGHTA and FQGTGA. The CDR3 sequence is CASSANAGQGWNEQFF. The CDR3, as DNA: TGTGCCAGCAGCGCTAACGCGGGACAGGGGTGGAATGAGCAGTTCTTC.

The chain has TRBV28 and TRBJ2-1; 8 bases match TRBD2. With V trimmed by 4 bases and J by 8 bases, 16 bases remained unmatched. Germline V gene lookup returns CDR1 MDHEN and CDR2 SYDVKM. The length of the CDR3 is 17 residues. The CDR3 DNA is TGTGCCAGCAGTTATTTCAGGGGAGCGGGGGTGACGGATGAGCAGTTCTTC. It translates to CASSYFRGAGVTDEQFF.

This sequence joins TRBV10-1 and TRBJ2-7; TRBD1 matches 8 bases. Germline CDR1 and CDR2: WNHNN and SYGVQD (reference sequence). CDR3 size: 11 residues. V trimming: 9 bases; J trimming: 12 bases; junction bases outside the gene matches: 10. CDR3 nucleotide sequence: TGCGCCAGACCGAGACAGGGGCCTGCGTACTTC. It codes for CARPRQGPAYF.

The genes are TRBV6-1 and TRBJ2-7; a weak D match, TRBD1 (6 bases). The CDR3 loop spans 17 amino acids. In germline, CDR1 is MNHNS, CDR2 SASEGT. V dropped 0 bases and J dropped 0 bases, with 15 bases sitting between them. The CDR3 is CASSEAPAMGASYEQYF. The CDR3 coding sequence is TGTGCCAGCAGTGAAGCGCCTGCCATGGGGGCCTCCTACGAGCAGTACTTC.

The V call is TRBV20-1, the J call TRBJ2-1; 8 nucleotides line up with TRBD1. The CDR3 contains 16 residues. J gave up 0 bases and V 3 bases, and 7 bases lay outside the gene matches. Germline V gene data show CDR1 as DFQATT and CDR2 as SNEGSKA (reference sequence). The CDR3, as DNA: TGCAGTGCTAGTCCCGGACAGGGAAACTCCTACAATGAGCAGTTCTTC. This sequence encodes CSASPGQGNSYNEQFF.

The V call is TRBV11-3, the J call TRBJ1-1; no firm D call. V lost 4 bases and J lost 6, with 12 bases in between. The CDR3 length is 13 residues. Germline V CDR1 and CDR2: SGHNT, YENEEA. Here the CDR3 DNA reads TGTGCCAGCAGCTCCAACCCGACATCTGAAGCTTTCTTT. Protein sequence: CASSSNPTSEAFF.

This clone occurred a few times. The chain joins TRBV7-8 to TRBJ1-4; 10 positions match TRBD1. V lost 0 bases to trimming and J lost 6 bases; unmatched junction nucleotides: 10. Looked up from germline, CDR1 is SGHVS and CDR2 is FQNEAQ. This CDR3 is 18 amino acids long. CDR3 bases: TGTGCCAGCAGCTTAGCAGGGGGTCGGGGGACAGGGGATGAAAAACTGTTTTTT. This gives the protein CASSLAGGRGTGDEKLFF.

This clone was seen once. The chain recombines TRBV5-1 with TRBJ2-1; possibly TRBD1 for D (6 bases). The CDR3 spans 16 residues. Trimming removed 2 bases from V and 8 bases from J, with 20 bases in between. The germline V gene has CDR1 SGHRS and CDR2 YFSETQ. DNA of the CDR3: TGCGCCAGCAGCTTAGGGACATCCCACAGGCTAGATGAGCAGTTCTTC. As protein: CASSLGTSHRLDEQFF. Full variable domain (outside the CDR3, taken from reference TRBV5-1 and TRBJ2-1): KAGVTQTPRYLIKTRGQQVTLSCSPISGHRSVSWYQQTPGQGLQFLFEYFSETQRNKGNFPGRFSGRQFSNSRSEMNVSTLELGDSALYLCASSLGTSHRLDEQFFGPGTRLTVL.

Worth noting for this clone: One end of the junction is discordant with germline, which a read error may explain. The CDR3 DNA follows: TGTGCTAGCAGCTTAGCTTTAGGCGGGGGGGCCGTCAATGAGCAGTTCTTC. Translated: CASSLALGGGAVNEQFF. The V gene is TRBV7-7, the J gene TRBJ2-1, with 9 positions matching TRBD2. CDR1 is SSHAT, CDR2 FNYEAQ, per germline (reference sequence). The CDR3 covers 17 residues.

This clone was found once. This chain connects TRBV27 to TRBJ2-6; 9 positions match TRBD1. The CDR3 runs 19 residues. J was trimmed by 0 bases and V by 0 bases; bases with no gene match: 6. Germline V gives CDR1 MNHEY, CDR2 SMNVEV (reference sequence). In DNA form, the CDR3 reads TGTGCCAGCAGTTTATCACCGGGACAGGGCTTCTCTGGGGCCAACGTCCTGACTTTC. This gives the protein CASSLSPGQGFSGANVLTF.